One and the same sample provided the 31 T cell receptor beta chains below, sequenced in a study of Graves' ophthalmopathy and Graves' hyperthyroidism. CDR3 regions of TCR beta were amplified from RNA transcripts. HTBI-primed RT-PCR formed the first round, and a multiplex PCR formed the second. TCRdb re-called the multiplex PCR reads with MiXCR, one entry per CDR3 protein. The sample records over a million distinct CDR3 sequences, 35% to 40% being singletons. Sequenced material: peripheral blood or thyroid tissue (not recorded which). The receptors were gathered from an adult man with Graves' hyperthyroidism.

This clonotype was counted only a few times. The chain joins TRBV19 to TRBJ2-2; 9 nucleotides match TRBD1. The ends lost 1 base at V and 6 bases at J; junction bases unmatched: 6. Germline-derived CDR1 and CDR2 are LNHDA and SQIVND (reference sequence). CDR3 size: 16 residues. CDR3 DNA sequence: TGTGCCAGTAGTATAGTAGGGACAGGGTCCTCCGGGGAGCTGTTTTTT. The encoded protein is CASSIVGTGSSGELFF.

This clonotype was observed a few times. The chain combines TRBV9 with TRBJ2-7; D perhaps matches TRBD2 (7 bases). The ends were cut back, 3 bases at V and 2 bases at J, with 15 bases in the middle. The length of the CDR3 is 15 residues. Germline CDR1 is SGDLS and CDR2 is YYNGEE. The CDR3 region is CASSGGGGDTYEQYF. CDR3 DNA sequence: TGTGCCAGCAGCGGAGGGGGGGGCGATACCTACGAGCAGTACTTC. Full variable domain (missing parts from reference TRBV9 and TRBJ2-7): DSGVTQTPKHLITATGQRVTLRCSPRSGDLSVYWYQQSLDQGLQFLIQYYNGEERAKGNILERFSAQQFPDLHSELNLSSLELGDSALYFCASSGGGGDTYEQYFGPGTRLTVT.

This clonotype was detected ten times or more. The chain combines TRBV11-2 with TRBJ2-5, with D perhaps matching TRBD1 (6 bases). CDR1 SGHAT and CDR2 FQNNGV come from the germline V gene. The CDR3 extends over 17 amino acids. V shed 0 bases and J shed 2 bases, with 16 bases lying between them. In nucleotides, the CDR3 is TGTGCCAGCAGCTTAGAGTTGAGGGGAAGGGGGCAAGAGACCCAGTACTTC. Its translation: CASSLELRGRGQETQYF.

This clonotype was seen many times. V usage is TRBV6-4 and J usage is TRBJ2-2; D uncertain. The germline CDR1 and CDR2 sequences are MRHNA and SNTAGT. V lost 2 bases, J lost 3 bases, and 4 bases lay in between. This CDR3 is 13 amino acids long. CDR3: CASSDVDTGELFF. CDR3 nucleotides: TGTGCCAGCAGTGACGTGGACACCGGGGAGCTGTTTTTT.

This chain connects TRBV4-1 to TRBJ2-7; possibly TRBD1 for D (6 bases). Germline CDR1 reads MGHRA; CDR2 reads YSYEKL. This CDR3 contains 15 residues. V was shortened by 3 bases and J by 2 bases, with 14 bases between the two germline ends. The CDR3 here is CASSHISQGAYEQYF. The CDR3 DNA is TGCGCCAGCAGCCATATTTCACAGGGTGCCTACGAGCAGTACTTC.

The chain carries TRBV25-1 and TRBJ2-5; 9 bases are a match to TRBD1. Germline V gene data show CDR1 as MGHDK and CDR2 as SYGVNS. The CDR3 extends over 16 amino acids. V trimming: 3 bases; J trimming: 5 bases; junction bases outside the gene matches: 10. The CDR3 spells CASSDAGQGAGETQYF. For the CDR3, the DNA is TGTGCCAGCAGTGACGCGGGACAGGGTGCCGGGGAGACCCAGTACTTC. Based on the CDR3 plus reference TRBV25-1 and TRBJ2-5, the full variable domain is EADIYQTPRYLVIGTGKKITLECSQTMGHDKMYWYQQDPGMELHLIHYSYGVNSTEKGDLSSESTVSRIRTEHFPLTLESARPSHTSQYLCASSDAGQGAGETQYFGPGTRLLVL.

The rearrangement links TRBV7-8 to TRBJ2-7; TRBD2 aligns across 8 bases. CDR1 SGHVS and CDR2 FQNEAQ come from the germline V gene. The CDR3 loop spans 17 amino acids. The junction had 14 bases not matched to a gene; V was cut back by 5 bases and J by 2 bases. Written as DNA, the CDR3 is TGTGCCAGCAGCCTGCCCTTGGGAGTAGCGGGACCCTACGAGCAGTACTTC. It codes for CASSLPLGVAGPYEQYF.

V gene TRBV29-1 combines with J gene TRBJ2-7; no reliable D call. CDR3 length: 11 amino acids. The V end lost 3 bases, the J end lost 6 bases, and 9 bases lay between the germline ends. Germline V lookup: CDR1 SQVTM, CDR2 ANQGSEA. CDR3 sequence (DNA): TGCAGCGTTGACGGCTCCACCGAGCAGTACTTC. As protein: CSVDGSTEQYF.

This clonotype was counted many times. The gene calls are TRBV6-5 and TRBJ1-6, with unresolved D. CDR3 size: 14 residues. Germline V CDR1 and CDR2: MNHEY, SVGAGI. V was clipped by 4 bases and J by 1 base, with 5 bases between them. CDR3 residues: CASSLESYNSPLHF. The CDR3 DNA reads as TGTGCCAGCAGTTTGGAATCCTATAATTCACCCCTCCACTTT.

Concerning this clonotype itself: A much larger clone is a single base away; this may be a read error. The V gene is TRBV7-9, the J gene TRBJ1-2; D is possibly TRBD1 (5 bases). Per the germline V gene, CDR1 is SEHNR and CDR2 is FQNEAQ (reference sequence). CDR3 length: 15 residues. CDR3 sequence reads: CASSLERGVNNGYTF. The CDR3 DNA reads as TGTGCCAGCAGCTTGGAAAGGGGAGTTAACAATGGCTACACCTTC.

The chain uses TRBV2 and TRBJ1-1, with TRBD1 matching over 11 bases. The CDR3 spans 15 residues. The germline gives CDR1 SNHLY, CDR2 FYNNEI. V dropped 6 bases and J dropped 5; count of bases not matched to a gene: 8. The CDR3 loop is CASSGRDRGLTEAFF. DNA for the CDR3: TGTGCCAGCAGCGGCCGGGACAGGGGGTTGACTGAAGCTTTCTTT.

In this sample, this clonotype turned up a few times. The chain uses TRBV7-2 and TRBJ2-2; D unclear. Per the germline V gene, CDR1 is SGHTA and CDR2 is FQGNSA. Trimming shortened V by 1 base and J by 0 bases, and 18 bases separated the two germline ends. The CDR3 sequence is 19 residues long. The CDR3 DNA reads TGTGCCAGCAGCTTAGTTTTTTTTTCTGCAGGAGCGAACACCGGGGAGCTGTTTTTT. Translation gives CASSLVFFSAGANTGELFF.

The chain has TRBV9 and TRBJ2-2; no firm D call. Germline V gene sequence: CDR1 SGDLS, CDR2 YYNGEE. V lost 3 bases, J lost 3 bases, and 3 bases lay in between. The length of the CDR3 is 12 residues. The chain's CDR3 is CASSAYTGELFF. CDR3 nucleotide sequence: TGTGCCAGCAGCGCCTACACCGGGGAGCTGTTTTTT.

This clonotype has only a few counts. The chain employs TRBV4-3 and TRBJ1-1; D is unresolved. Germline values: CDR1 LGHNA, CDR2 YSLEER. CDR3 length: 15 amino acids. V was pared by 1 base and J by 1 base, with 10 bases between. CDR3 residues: CASSQGAARNTEAFF. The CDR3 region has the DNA TGCGCCAGCAGCCAAGGAGCAGCCCGGAACACTGAAGCTTTCTTT.

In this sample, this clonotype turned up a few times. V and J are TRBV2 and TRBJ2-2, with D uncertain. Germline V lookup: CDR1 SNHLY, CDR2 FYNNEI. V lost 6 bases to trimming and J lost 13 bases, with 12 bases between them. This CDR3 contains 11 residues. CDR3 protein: CASSILLGLFF. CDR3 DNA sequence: TGTGCCAGCAGCATCCTTCTGGGGCTGTTTTTT.

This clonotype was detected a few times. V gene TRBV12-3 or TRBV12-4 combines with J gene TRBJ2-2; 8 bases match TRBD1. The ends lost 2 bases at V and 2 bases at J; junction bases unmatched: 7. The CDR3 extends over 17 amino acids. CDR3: CASSLYAGGFNTGELFF. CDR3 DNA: TGTGCCAGCAGTTTATATGCAGGGGGCTTCAACACCGGGGAGCTGTTTTTT.

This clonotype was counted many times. The CDR3, as DNA: TGTGCCACCAGCCACTCCGGCGGGGGGAAAGCCGAGCAGTACTTC. Translating it yields CATSHSGGGKAEQYF. This chain links TRBV15 with TRBJ2-7; TRBD2 agrees at 8 bases. The CDR3 is 15 amino acids. V gave up 5 bases and J gave up 6 bases; unmatched junction bases: 12. In germline, CDR1 is LNHNV, CDR2 YYDKDF (reference sequence). The variable domain in full, with the rest retrieved from reference TRBV15 and TRBJ2-7, is DAMVIQNPRYQVTQFGKPVTLSCSQTLNHNVMYWYQQKSSQAPKLLFHYYDKDFNNEADTPDNFQSRRPNTSFCFLDIRSPGLGDTAMYLCATSHSGGGKAEQYFGPGTRLTVT.

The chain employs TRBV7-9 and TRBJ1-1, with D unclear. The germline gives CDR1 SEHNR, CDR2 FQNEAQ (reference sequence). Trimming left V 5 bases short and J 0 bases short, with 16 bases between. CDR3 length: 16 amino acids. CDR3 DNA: TGTGCCAGCAGCCAAGCCCCCTCGCAGTTGAACACTGAAGCTTTCTTT. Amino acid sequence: CASSQAPSQLNTEAFF.

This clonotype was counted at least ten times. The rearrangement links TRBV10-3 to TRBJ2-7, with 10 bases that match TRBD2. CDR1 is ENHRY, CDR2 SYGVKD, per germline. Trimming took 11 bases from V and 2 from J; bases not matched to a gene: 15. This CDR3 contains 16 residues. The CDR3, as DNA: TGTGCCTCCGGGGGCCTAGCGGGAGACTCCCCCTACGAGCAGTACTTC. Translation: CASGGLAGDSPYEQYF.

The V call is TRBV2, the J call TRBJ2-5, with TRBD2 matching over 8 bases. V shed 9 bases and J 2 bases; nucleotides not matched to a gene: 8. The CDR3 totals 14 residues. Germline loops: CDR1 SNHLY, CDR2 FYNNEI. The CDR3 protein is CARGDGGAQETQYF. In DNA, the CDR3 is TGTGCCAGAGGGGACGGGGGGGCTCAAGAGACCCAGTACTTC.

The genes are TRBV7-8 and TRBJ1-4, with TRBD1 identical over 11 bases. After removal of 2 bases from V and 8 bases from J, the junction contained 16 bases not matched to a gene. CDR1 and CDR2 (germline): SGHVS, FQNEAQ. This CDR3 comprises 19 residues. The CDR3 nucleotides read TGTGCCAGCAGCTTAAGTGTCGCGGGGGACAGGGGGAATACCGAAAAACTGTTTTTT. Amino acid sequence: CASSLSVAGDRGNTEKLFF. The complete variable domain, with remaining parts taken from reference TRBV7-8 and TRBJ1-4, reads GAGVSQSPRYKVAKRGQDVALRCDPISGHVSLFWYQQALGQGPEFLTYFQNEAQLDKSGLPSDRFFAERPEGSVSTLKIQRTQQEDSAVYLCASSLSVAGDRGNTEKLFFGSGTQLSVL.

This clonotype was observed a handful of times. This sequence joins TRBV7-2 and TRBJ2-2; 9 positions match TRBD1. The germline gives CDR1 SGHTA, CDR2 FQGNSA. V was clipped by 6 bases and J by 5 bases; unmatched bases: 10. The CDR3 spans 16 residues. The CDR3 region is CASSYHPGTGTGELFF. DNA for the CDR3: TGTGCCAGCAGTTACCACCCCGGGACAGGGACCGGGGAGCTGTTTTTT.

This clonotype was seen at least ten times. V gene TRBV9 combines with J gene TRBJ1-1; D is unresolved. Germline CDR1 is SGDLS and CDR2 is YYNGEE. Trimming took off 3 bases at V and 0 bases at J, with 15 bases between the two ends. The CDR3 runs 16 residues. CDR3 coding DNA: TGTGCCAGCAGCGCCTCAGGCCCGGGAATGAACACTGAAGCTTTCTTT. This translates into CASSASGPGMNTEAFF.

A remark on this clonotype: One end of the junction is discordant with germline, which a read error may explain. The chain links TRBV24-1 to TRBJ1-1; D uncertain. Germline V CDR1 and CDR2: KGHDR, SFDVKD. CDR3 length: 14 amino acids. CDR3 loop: CATSVGTTNTEAFF. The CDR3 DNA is TGTGCCACCAGTGTCGGCACGACGAACACCGAAGCTTTCTTT.

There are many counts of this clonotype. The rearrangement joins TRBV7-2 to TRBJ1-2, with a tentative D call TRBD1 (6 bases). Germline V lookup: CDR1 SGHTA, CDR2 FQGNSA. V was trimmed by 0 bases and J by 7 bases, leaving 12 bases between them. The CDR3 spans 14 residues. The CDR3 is CASSLAYREGGYTF. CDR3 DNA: TGTGCCAGCAGCTTAGCGTACAGGGAGGGTGGCTACACCTTC.

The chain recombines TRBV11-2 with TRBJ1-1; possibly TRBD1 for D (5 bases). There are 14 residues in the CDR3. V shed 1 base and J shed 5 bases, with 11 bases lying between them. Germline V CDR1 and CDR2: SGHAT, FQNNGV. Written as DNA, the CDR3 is TGTGCCAGCAGCTTAGGGACACGAGGGACTGAAGCTTTCTTT. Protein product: CASSLGTRGTEAFF.

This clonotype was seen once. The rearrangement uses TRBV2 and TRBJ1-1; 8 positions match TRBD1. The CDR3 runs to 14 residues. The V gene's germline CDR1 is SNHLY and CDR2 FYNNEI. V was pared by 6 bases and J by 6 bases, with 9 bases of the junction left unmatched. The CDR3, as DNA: TGTGCCAGCAGCTTGGAGACAGGGGTTGCTGAAGCTTTCTTT. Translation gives CASSLETGVAEAFF.

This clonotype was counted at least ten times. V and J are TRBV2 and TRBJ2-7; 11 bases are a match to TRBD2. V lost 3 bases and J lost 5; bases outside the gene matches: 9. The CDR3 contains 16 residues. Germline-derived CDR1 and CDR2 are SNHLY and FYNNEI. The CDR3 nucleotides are TGTGCCAGCAGTGATCCTAGCGGGGGGAATTGGAACGAGCAGTACTTC. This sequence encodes CASSDPSGGNWNEQYF.

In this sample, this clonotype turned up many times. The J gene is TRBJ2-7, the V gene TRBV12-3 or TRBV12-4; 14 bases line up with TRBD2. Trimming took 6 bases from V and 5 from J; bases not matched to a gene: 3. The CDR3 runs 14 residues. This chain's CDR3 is CASRGTSGSNEQYF. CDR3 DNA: TGTGCCAGCAGGGGGACTAGCGGGAGCAACGAGCAGTACTTC.

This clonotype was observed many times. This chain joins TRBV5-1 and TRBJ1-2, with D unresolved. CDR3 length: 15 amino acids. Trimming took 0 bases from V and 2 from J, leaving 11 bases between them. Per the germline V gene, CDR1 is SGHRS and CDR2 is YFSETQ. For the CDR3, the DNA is TGCGCCAGCAGCTTGGGAGTCTGGGGAAACTATGGCTACACCTTC. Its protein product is CASSLGVWGNYGYTF. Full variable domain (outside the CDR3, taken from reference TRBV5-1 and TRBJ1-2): KAGVTQTPRYLIKTRGQQVTLSCSPISGHRSVSWYQQTPGQGLQFLFEYFSETQRNKGNFPGRFSGRQFSNSRSEMNVSTLELGDSALYLCASSLGVWGNYGYTFGSGTRLTVV.

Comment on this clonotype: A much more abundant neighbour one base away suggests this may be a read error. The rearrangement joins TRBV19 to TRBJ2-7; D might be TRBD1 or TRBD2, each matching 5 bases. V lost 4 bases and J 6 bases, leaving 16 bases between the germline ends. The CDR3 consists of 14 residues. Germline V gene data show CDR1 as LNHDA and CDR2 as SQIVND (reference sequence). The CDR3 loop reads CASSTGASASEQYF. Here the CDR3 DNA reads TGTGCCAGTAGTACCGGGGCAAGTGCGTCCGAGCAGTACTTC.